A few counts support the clone carrying this T cell receptor (beta chain). What it recognizes is unknown. This PCR relied on a set of 60 Vbeta primers and 13 Jbeta primers. The repertoire was sequenced with immunoSEQ multiplex PCR; TCRdb's copy has only in-frame clones and lacks some. This sample has roughly 110,000 clones; approximately 79% occur once, and the top ten carry 14%. Germline V gene lookup returns CDR1 SGDLS and CDR2 YYNGEE. V was cut by 3 bases and J by 7 bases, with 19 bases left in between. CDR3 length: 16 residues. The record originates from a study of cytomegalovirus exposure and HLA in healthy donors. Study results and limitations: For most TCR beta V segments, an earlier analysis put the productive rate at about 90% or about 30% of the time. Per a later analysis, about 17,000 TCR beta sequences showed association with HLA alleles at 0.05 false discovery rate.

The source of this sequence is a woman in her 40s in good health and CMV-seropositive. The chain carries TRBV9 and TRBJ2-2, with TRBD2 as a possible D gene (5 bases). Sequencing was done on a sample of PBMCs. Here the CDR3 reads CASSETRTATFGELFF. Here the CDR3 DNA reads TGTGCCAGCAGCGAGACGAGGACTGCAACCTTCGGGGAGCTGTTTTTT.